This TCR beta chain was documented in a study of T cell repertoires in cytomegalovirus infection (dated by TCRdb to 2018 to 2020). Study-wide context: Because public TCR beta signatures pointed to carriage of CMV infection together with the matching HLA type, the HLA type of each donor mattered for the analysis.

CDR1 SGHTA and CDR2 FQGNSA are derived from the germline V gene. Including cysteine and phenylalanine, the CDR3 has 13 amino acids. Left in the record is the CDR3 DNA by itself, 39 bases read in frame from the first base. V and J are truncated by 2 bases and 5 bases respectively, leaving an intervening sequence of 9 bases. The full study reports these points: Cumulative frequency of public TCR beta family members discriminated carriers of CMV infection plus the relevant HLA type in this cohort and an independent roughly 350-donor cohort. The ex vivo response was dominated by HLA-C-restricted CMV-specific TCR beta clonotypes, which also provided the single most frequent clonotype in two of eight donors.

This clonotype was counted between two and nine times. Its recognized antigen is unknown. It has no much larger one-base neighbor in the sample; base qualities were not kept. Sequencing took place on an Illumina HiSeq 1500. TCRdb applied fastp at Q25 and MiXCR to the public reads, then kept only in-frame beta chains. All rows with the same CDR3 protein become a single entry with the most common DNA and genes. This sample comprises more than 150,000 distinct CDR3 sequences, approximately 17% of them detected only once. Clones ranked in the top ten supply 18% of the sample. The chain was built from TRBV7-2 and TRBJ2-5, with the D gene call left open. Specimen: CD8+ T cells from PBMCs. This receptor was obtained from a human donor in good health (CMV status not recorded). Some clones in this sample may be carry-over from other donors' samples. The CDR3 sequence is CASSLNKMETQYF. The nucleotides read TGTGCCAGCAGCTTAAACAAAATGGAGACCCAGTACTTC.